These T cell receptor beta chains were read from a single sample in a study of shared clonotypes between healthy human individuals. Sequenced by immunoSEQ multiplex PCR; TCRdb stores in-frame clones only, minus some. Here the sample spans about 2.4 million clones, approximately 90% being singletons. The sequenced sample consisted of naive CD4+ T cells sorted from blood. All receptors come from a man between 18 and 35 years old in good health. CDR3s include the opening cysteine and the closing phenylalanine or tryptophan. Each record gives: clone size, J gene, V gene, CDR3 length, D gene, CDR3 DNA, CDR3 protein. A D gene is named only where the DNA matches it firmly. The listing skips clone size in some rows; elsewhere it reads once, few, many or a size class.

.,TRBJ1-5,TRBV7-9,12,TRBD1,TGTGCCAGCACCGAGGGGGCTCAGCCCCAGCATTTT,CASTEGAQPQHF
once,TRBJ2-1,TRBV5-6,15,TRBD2,TGTGCCAGCAGCTTGAGAGCGGGGGGGCGAAGTGAGCAGTTCTTC,CASSLRAGGRSEQFF
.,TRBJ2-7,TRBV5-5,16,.,TGTGCCAGCAGCTTGGAGCTCTCTGGGGTCACCTACGAGCAGTACTTC,CASSLELSGVTYEQYF
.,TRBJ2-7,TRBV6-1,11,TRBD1,TGTGCCACCTGGGACAGCTACGAGCAGTACTTC,CATWDSYEQYF
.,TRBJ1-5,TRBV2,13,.,TGTGCCAGCAGTGATGGAGAGAATCAGCCCCAGCATTTT,CASSDGENQPQHF
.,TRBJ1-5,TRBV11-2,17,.,TGTGCCAGCAGCAGGGGGGATAGGGGAGAGGGCAATCAGCCCCAGCATTTT,CASSRGDRGEGNQPQHF
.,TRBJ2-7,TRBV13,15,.,TGTGCCAGCAGCCGAAAACAGGGAGGAACACACGAGCAGTACTTC,CASSRKQGGTHEQYF
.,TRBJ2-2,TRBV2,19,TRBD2,TGTGCCAGCAGTGAAAGGTTGGGACTAGCGACCTCGAACACCGGGGAGCTGTTTTTT,CASSERLGLATSNTGELFF
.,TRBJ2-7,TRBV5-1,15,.,TGCGCCAGCAGCTTGGGGGGCAGGAGTTCCGCCGAGCAGTACTTC,CASSLGGRSSAEQYF
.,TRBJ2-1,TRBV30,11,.,TGTGCCTGGAGGGATGTAGTCGAGCAGTTCTTC,CAWRDVVEQFF
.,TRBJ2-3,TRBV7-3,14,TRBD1,TGTGCCAGCAGCAGACAGGGTAGCACAGATACGCAGTATTTT,CASSRQGSTDTQYF
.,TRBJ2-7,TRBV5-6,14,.,TGTGCCAGCAGCTTAGGGCCCTACTCCTACGAGCAGTACTTC,CASSLGPYSYEQYF
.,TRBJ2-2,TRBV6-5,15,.,TGTGCCAGTTATTGGGGGATGCCTAACACCGGGGAGCTGTTTTTT,CASYWGMPNTGELFF
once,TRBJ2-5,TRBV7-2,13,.,TGTGCCAGCAGCTCCGGGACTCGAGAGACCCAGTACTTC,CASSSGTRETQYF
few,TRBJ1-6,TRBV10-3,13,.,TGTGCCATGAAGGGGACGGATGATTCACCCCTCCACTTT,CAMKGTDDSPLHF
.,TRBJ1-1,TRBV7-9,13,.,TGTGCCAGCAGCGCCTTAGTTAACACTGAAGCTTTCTTT,CASSALVNTEAFF
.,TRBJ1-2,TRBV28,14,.,TGTGCCAGCAGTTTATTAGTGACATCCGGTGGCTACACCTTC,CASSLLVTSGGYTF
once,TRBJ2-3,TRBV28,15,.,TGTGCCAGCAGCTCCGAAAGGGGGGCCACAGATACGCAGTATTTT,CASSSERGATDTQYF
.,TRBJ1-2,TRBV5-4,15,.,TGTGCCAGCAGCTTGGAAATCTCAACCTCTTTCGGCTACACCTTC,CASSLEISTSFGYTF
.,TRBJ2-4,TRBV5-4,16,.,TGTGCCAGCAGCTCCGAAAAGGGAGGAGCCAAAAACATTCAGTACTTC,CASSSEKGGAKNIQYF
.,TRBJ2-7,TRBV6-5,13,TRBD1,TGTGCCAGCAGTACCGACAGGGAGAGGGGGCAGTACTTC,CASSTDRERGQYF
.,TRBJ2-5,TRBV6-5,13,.,TGTGCCAGCAGTATACGAGGGCAAGAGACCCAGTACTTC,CASSIRGQETQYF
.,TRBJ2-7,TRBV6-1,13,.,TGTGCCAGCAGTGCCCGGGCCCAGACGGAGCAGTACTTC,CASSARAQTEQYF
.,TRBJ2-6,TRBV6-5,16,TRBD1,TGTGCCAGCAGTTACTCGACAGGGTCTGGGGCCAACGTCCTGACTTTC,CASSYSTGSGANVLTF
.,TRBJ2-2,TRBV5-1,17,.,TGCGCCAGCAGCATAGGGCCAGAGACCCGTGACTCCGGGGAGCTGTTTTTT,CASSIGPETRDSGELFF
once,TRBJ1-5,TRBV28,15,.,TGTGCCAGCAGTCCTAGGAAACCTAGCAATCAGCCCCAGCATTTT,CASSPRKPSNQPQHF
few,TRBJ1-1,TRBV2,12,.,TGTGCCAGCAATTTTCAGGAGACTGAAGCTTTCTTT,CASNFQETEAFF
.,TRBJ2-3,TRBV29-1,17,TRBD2,TGCAGCGTATCCCTCCAGAGTGGTAGCGGGAGATGGGATACGCAGTATTTT,CSVSLQSGSGRWDTQYF
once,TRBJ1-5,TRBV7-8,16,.,TGTGCCAGCAGCCCGAAAACAGACTATAGCAATCAGCCCCAGCATTTT,CASSPKTDYSNQPQHF
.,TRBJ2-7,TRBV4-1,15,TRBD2,TGCGCCAGCAGCCTCGGACTAGCGGGATCCTACGAGCAGTACTTC,CASSLGLAGSYEQYF
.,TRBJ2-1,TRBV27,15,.,TGTGCCAGCAGTTTATTGGCTCAGAGGAACAATGAGCAGTTCTTC,CASSLLAQRNNEQFF
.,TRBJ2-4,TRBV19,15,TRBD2,TGTGCCAGTAGTTGGCTAGCGGGAGGGAAGGACATTCAGTACTTC,CASSWLAGGKDIQYF
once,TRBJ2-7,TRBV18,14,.,TGTGCCAGCTCACCAGCGGCGGGCCCCTACGAGCAGTACTTC,CASSPAAGPYEQYF
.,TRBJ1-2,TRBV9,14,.,TGTGCCAGCAGCTCCCGCCCAGGGCCACAAGGCTACACCTTC,CASSSRPGPQGYTF
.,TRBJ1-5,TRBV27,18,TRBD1,TGTGCCAGCAGTCCCGGGACAGGTTGGACGCTAAGCAATCAGCCCCAGCATTTT,CASSPGTGWTLSNQPQHF
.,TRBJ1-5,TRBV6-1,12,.,TGTGCCAGCAATCAGGGCCCGTTGCCCCAGCATTTT,CASNQGPLPQHF
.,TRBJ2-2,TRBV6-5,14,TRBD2,TGTGCCGTGCGCGGGACTAGCGGACCCGGGGAGCTGTTTTTT,CAVRGTSGPGELFF
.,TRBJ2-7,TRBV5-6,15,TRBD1,TGTGCCAGCAGCTTGGGGGACAGGGCTTCCTACGAGCAGTACTTC,CASSLGDRASYEQYF
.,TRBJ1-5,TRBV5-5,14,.,TGTGCCAGCAGCTTGACCACAGACAATCAGCCCCAGCATTTT,CASSLTTDNQPQHF
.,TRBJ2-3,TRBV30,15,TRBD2,TGTGCCTGGAGTGATCCCTTGAGGGCGGGAGGTGTGAAGGGTTTT,CAWSDPLRAGGVKGF
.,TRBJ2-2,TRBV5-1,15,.,TGCGCCAGCAGCTTGGCGGCAGCCGGCACCGGGGAGCTGTTTTTT,CASSLAAAGTGELFF
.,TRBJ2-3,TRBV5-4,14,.,TGTGCCAGCAGCTTTGATGGTAGCACAGATACGCAGTATTTT,CASSFDGSTDTQYF
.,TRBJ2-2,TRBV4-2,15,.,TGTGCCAGCAGCCTCTCTCAGTCGGGGAACGGGGAGCTGTTTTTT,CASSLSQSGNGELFF
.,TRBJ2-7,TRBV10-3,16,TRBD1,TGTGCCATCAGTGAGTCCCTGACAGGGGGATCCTACGAGCAGTACTTC,CAISESLTGGSYEQYF
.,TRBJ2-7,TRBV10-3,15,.,TGTGCCATCAGTGAAGGGGGGAGTAGGTCCTACGAGCAGTACTTC,CAISEGGSRSYEQYF
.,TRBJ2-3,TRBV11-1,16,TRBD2,TGTGCCAGCAGCTTAGTAGGTAGCGGGGGGCCAGATACGCAGTATTTT,CASSLVGSGGPDTQYF